This T cell receptor (beta chain) was recorded in a study of radiation and T cells in renal cell carcinoma. This CDR3 comprises 10 residues. With regard to this clone: A read error may account for a junction end that differs from germline.

The protocol was immunoSEQ multiplex PCR, while the TCRdb copy is restricted to in-frame clones and leaves out a portion. The sample includes approximately 83,000 clones, around four fifths seen only once; the top ten take 9.4%. Indicated time point: blood 4 weeks post-SBRT, at nephrectomy. Treatment denoted: 15 Gy SBRT to primary tumor, nephrectomy 4 weeks later. Nephrectomy followed 15 Gy stereotactic body radiation by 4 weeks. Radiation-treated patients gave blood at baseline, week 2 and week 4. Clear cell pathology was present in this patient's renal cell carcinoma. J is TRBJ2-3 and V is TRBV23-1; D tentatively fits TRBD1 or TRBD2 (5 bases each). TRBV23-1 is an ORF for which the function is uncertain. The TCR originated in a man aged 50 to 59 with renal cell carcinoma. This material consisted of blood, taken from a patient whose treatment included radiotherapy and nephrectomy. CDR3 bases: TGCGCCAGCAGGGAGAAAGGGACCCGATTT. Its protein product is CASREKGTRF.